These T cell receptor beta chains were read from a single sample in a study of blood T cells in healthy people across ages. TCRdb processed the 5' RACE reads anew with MiXCR; each CDR3 protein has one entry. The table shows roughly 790,000 distinct CDR3 sequences, with approximately 43% occurring only once. The sequenced material came from blood. All receptors derive from an older woman in good health. CDR3s include the opening cysteine and the closing phenylalanine or tryptophan. A D gene is named only where the DNA matches it firmly. Clone size is shown for a subset of rows, as once, few, many or a class of expanded clone.

TGTGCCAGCTCACCGTTCGGGACGTCCTCCGGGGCCAACGTCCTGACTTTC,CASSPFGTSSGANVLTF,few,TRBV18,TRBJ2-6,-
TGTGCCAGCAGCGTAGGCGGGGTGGAGTGGGAAAAACTGTTTTTT,CASSVGGVEWEKLFF,-,TRBV9,TRBJ1-4,-
TGCGCCAGCTCCGGGGCTATTCCCTACGAGCAGTACTTC,CASSGAIPYEQYF,-,TRBV5-1,TRBJ2-7,-
TGCAGCTGTGAGGGGAACGGAAACACCATATATTTT,CSCEGNGNTIYF,few,TRBV29-1,TRBJ1-3,-
TGTGCCAGCAGTCTAGCGGGACCGACATACGAGCAGTACTTC,CASSLAGPTYEQYF,-,TRBV27,TRBJ2-7,TRBD2
TGCAGTGCACCACCCCCGACAGGGGAATCCTCGCCCCAGCATTTT,CSAPPPTGESSPQHF,-,TRBV20-1,TRBJ1-5,TRBD1
TGTGCCAGCAGCGAGTTCTTCACAGGGGTAGAGACCCAGTACTTC,CASSEFFTGVETQYF,few,TRBV6-1,TRBJ2-5,TRBD1
TGTGCCAGCAGCCATATCCTGGGGCGGGGTGAAAACAATGAGCAGTTCTTC,CASSHILGRGENNEQFF,few,TRBV5-4,TRBJ2-1,-
TGTGCCACCAGCAGGGATATTAACTATGGCTACACCTTC,CATSRDINYGYTF,few,TRBV15,TRBJ1-2,-
TGCGCCAGCAGCCAAGATCTGGCAGGGGGCAAGTACGAGCAGTACTTC,CASSQDLAGGKYEQYF,-,TRBV4-3,TRBJ2-7,TRBD1
TGTGCCAGCAGCCTCGTGTTCACTAGCGGGGCCCAAGAGACCCAGTACTTC,CASSLVFTSGAQETQYF,-,TRBV3-1,TRBJ2-5,TRBD2
TGTGCCAGCAGTTTAGGACTCATCTCTGGGGCCAACGTCCTGACTTTC,CASSLGLISGANVLTF,-,TRBV28,TRBJ2-6,-
TGCGCCCAGGGAAGACTCCCGAAGGACGAGCAGTACTTC,CAQGRLPKDEQYF,-,TRBV5-1,TRBJ2-7,-
TGTGCCAGCAGCCAAGATAGTCTGGGGGGCCCCTCTGGGGCCAACGTCCTGACTTTC,CASSQDSLGGPSGANVLTF,once,TRBV4-2,TRBJ2-6,-
TGTGCCAGCAGCAAATCCCTGACTAGCGGGATTCCATTCGACACAGATACGCAGTATTTT,CASSKSLTSGIPFDTDTQYF,-,TRBV21-1,TRBJ2-3,-
TGTGCCAGCAGTTCCGGGAGCACGTCCCCCGAGCAGTACTTC,CASSSGSTSPEQYF,-,TRBV12-3/TRBV12-4,TRBJ2-7,-
TGCGCCAGCAGCTTGGTTGCCGGGACAACTAATGAAAAACTGTTTTTT,CASSLVAGTTNEKLFF,-,TRBV5-1,TRBJ1-4,-
TGTGCCAGCCAGACAGGGAGCGGCTACAATGAGCAGTTCTTC,CASQTGSGYNEQFF,few,TRBV2,TRBJ2-1,TRBD1
TGCAGCGCAGAACGAGCGGGCCACGAGCAGTACTTC,CSAERAGHEQYF,-,TRBV29-1,TRBJ2-7,-
TGCAGCGTCCAACAGGGATACAATGAGCAGTTCTTC,CSVQQGYNEQFF,-,TRBV29-1,TRBJ2-1,-
TGTGCCAGCAGCCCTGGGCAAACGCGATCACCCCTCCACTTT,CASSPGQTRSPLHF,once,TRBV9,TRBJ1-6,-
TGCAGTGCCCCAAGGTTTGGGGGTCGCAATGAGCAGTTCTTC,CSAPRFGGRNEQFF,-,TRBV20-1,TRBJ2-1,-
TGTGCCAGCAGCCATACGACAGGTTCACCCCTCCACTTT,CASSHTTGSPLHF,-,TRBV14,TRBJ1-6,-
TGTGCCAGCAGCCCCACTCTTACGACGGAAGAAAAACTGTTTTTT,CASSPTLTTEEKLFF,-,TRBV4-2,TRBJ1-4,-
TGTGCCAGCAGTGTCGGGCTGAGTGATCAGCCCCAGCATTTT,CASSVGLSDQPQHF,few,TRBV2,TRBJ1-5,-
TGTGCCAGCAGTAACGGACTGGCCCAAGAGACCCAGTACTTC,CASSNGLAQETQYF,-,TRBV7-2,TRBJ2-5,-
TGTGCCAGCAGCTTAGCGGGAGTAGCAGATACGCAGTATTTT,CASSLAGVADTQYF,-,TRBV7-3,TRBJ2-3,TRBD2
TGCGCCAGCAGCTACCTTATGGGCTCGAGAGAAAAACTGTTTTTT,CASSYLMGSREKLFF,-,TRBV4-1,TRBJ1-4,-
TGCAGTGCTCCCGACTATAGTGGGGCAGATACGCAGTATTTT,CSAPDYSGADTQYF,few,TRBV20-1,TRBJ2-3,-
TGTGCCAGCAGAAGACAGGGGCCCGGCTCTGAAGCTTTCTTT,CASRRQGPGSEAFF,-,TRBV25-1,TRBJ1-1,TRBD1
TGCGCCAGCAGCCAGACAGGGGGCAAAAACATTCAGTACTTC,CASSQTGGKNIQYF,-,TRBV4-1,TRBJ2-4,TRBD1
TGTGCCAGCAGCCAAAACAGGGCAGATACGCAGTATTTT,CASSQNRADTQYF,-,TRBV3-1,TRBJ2-3,-
TGTGCCAGCAGCAACGCGGGAGGGAGCACAGATACGCAGTATTTT,CASSNAGGSTDTQYF,few,TRBV11-3,TRBJ2-3,TRBD2
TGTGCCAGCAACCAAGTCCCCAGACGGAACACTGAAGCTTTCTTT,CASNQVPRRNTEAFF,-,TRBV3-1,TRBJ1-1,-
TGCGCCAGCAGTGGGGGGCCGAGACTCACAGATACGCAGTATTTT,CASSGGPRLTDTQYF,few,TRBV5-1,TRBJ2-3,-
TGTGCCAGCAGCTTGGGACAGCGGGCCTACGAGCAGTACTTC,CASSLGQRAYEQYF,-,TRBV7-2,TRBJ2-7,-
TGTGCCAGCAGTTACTCCCCTAACTATGGCTACACCTTC,CASSYSPNYGYTF,few,TRBV6-5,TRBJ1-2,-
TGTGCCAGCAGCTCCCCTAGCGGGGAAGCCAAAAACATTCAGTACTTC,CASSSPSGEAKNIQYF,-,TRBV7-9,TRBJ2-4,TRBD2
TGTGCCATCAGTGCAAAAGGACGAGCGGGGGGAACCACAGATACGCAGTATTTT,CAISAKGRAGGTTDTQYF,-,TRBV10-3,TRBJ2-3,TRBD2
TGTGCCAGCAGCTATATATTAGGAGAGGGGGAGCGCTCCTACAATGAGCAGTTCTTC,CASSYILGEGERSYNEQFF,few,TRBV6-2/TRBV6-3,TRBJ2-1,-
TGTGCCAGCAACGGCTGGGACAGGGGGGACACCGGGGAGCTGTTTTTT,CASNGWDRGDTGELFF,-,TRBV9,TRBJ2-2,TRBD1
TGCGCCAGCAGCCAAGATTGGGGGACTAGCGGGGGGGAGACCCAGTACTTC,CASSQDWGTSGGETQYF,-,TRBV4-3,TRBJ2-5,TRBD2
TGTGCCAGCAGGGCCATTAACTATGGCTACACCTTC,CASRAINYGYTF,-,TRBV28,TRBJ1-2,-